The entry below gives a single TCR beta chain sequence along with its context. Its cognate antigen is unknown. Data came from immunoSEQ multiplex PCR; TCRdb stores just in-frame clones and leaves some out. This sample carries just under 150,000 clones, roughly 86% of them seen once, and the ten largest clones take approximately 5%. This entry comes from a study of T cell responses to AZD1222 COVID-19 vaccine. Study-wide points: Among the donors, most were white British and more were female, and clonal diversity was possibly underestimated. Following two doses of AZD1222, Spike-specific TCR breadth and depth rose. Just a handful of AZD1222 recipients were seropositive at baseline.

The V and J ends lost 0 bases and 3 bases respectively, with 9 bases between them. The CDR3 is 15 residues long. Germline CDR1 and CDR2: SGDLS and YYNGEE. The rearrangement uses TRBV9 and TRBJ1-4, with D possibly TRBD1 on 5 matching bases. The material sequenced was peripheral blood, taken 28 days after the second AZD1222 dose. The TCR sequence derives from an adult who received the AZD1222 COVID-19 vaccine. In DNA, the CDR3 is TGTGCCAGCAGCGTAGTAGGGACTTCTAATGAAAAACTGTTTTTT. Translation gives CASSVVGTSNEKLFF. Drawing the rest from reference TRBV9 and TRBJ1-4, the complete variable domain is DSGVTQTPKHLITATGQRVTLRCSPRSGDLSVYWYQQSLDQGLQFLIQYYNGEERAKGNILERFSAQQFPDLHSELNLSSLELGDSALYFCASSVVGTSNEKLFFGSGTQLSVL.